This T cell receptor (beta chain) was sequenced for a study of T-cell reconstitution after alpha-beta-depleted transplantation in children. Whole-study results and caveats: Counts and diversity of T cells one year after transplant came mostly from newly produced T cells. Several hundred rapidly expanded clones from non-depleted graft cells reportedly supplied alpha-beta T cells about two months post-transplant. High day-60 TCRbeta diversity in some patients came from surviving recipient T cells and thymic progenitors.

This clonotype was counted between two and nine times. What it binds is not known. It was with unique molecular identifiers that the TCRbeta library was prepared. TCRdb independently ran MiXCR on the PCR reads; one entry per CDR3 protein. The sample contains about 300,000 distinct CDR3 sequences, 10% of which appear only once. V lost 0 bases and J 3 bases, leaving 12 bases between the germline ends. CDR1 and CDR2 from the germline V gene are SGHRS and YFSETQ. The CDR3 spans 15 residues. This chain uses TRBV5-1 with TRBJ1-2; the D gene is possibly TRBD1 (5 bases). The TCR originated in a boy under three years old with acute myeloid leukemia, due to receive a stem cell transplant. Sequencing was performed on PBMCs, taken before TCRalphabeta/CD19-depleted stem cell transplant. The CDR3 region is CASSLARGGDYGYTF. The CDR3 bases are TGCGCCAGCAGCTTGGCCCGGGGAGGGGACTATGGCTACACCTTC. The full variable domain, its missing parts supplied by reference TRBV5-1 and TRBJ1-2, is KAGVTQTPRYLIKTRGQQVTLSCSPISGHRSVSWYQQTPGQGLQFLFEYFSETQRNKGNFPGRFSGRQFSNSRSEMNVSTLELGDSALYLCASSLARGGDYGYTFGSGTRLTVV.